This T cell receptor beta chain was captured by sequencing in a study of cytomegalovirus exposure and HLA in healthy donors. Regarding the study as a whole: Some public TCRs appeared in many individuals, while most sequences were rare.

The J segment lost 2 bases and the V segment lost 3 bases, leaving 5 bases of the junction unmatched. Germline CDR1 reads GTSNPN; CDR2 reads SVGIG (reference sequence). CDR3 size: 14 residues. For this clone: The antigen is unknown.

Produced via immunoSEQ multiplex PCR; TCRdb's table is partial and in-frame only. The table has about 150,000 clones, approximately 86% seen once. Specimen: PBMCs. This chain links TRBV30 with TRBJ2-3; 7 nucleotides align to TRBD2. This clonotype was sampled from a young man in good health and CMV-seropositive. DNA for the CDR3: TGTGCCTGGAGCCAAGCGGGACCCACAGATACGCAGTATTTT. This sequence encodes CAWSQAGPTDTQYF.